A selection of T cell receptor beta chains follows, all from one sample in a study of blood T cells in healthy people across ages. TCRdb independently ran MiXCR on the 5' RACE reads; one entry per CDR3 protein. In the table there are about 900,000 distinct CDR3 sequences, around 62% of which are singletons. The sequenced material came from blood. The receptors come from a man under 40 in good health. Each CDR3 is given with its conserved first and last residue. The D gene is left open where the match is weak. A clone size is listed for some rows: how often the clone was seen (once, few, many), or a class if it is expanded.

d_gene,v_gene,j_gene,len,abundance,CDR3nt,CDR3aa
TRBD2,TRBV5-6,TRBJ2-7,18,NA,TGTGCCAGCAGCTTACTCACTAGCGGGGGTCTACGGGGTTACGAGCAGTACTTC,CASSLLTSGGLRGYEQYF
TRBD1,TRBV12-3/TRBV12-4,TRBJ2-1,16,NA,TGTGCCAGCATCTCCCCCGACAGGGGTCGGGTTGATGAGCAGTTCTTC,CASISPDRGRVDEQFF
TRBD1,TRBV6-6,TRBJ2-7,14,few,TGTGCCAGCAGTAGACAGGGTAATCTTTACGAGCAGTACTTC,CASSRQGNLYEQYF
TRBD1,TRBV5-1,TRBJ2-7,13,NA,TGCGCCAGCAGGGGACAGCAACCATACGAGCAGTACTTC,CASRGQQPYEQYF
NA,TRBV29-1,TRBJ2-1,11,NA,TGCAGCGTTGCAGGCGGGGCAGAGCAGTTCTTC,CSVAGGAEQFF
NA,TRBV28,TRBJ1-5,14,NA,TGTGCCAGCAGTTTACGGCAGGGTGGTCGGCCCCAGCATTTT,CASSLRQGGRPQHF
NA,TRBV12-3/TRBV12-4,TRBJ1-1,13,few,TGTGCCAGCAGTTTAGAATTGGCCGGTGAAGCTTTCTTT,CASSLELAGEAFF
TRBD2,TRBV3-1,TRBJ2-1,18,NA,TGTGCCAGCAGCCCCCTGTATCTATCTAGCGGGGAATACAACGAGCAGTTCTTC,CASSPLYLSSGEYNEQFF
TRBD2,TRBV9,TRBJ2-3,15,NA,TGTGCCAGCAGCGCAGGGACTAGCTTGCTAGATACGCAGTATTTT,CASSAGTSLLDTQYF
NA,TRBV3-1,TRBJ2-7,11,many,TGTGCCAGCAGCCGCCGTTACGAGCAGTACTTC,CASSRRYEQYF
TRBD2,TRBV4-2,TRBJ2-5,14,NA,TGTGCCAGCAGCCAAGAGGGACTAGTGCATGCCCAGTACTTC,CASSQEGLVHAQYF
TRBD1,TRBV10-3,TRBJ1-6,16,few,TGTGCCATCAGCTCAGGGGGCGCGGCCTATAATTCACCCCTCCACTTT,CAISSGGAAYNSPLHF
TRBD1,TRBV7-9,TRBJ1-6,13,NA,TGTGCCAGCAGCCCGGACAGGGTTTCACCCCTCCACTTT,CASSPDRVSPLHF
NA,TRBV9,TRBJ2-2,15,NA,TGTGCCAGCAGTGTAGCCGACAGAAGCACCGGGGAGCTGTTTTTT,CASSVADRSTGELFF
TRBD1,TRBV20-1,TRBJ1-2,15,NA,TGCAGTGCTGGATCTCAAACAGGGGGTTTCTATGGCTACACCTTC,CSAGSQTGGFYGYTF
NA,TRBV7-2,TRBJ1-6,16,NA,TGTGCCAGCAGCCGTGTGGATCCCTCCTATAATTCACCCCTCCACTTT,CASSRVDPSYNSPLHF
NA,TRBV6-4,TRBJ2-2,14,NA,TGTGCCAGCAGTGACTCGGGAGTCCCCGGGGAGCTGTTTTTT,CASSDSGVPGELFF
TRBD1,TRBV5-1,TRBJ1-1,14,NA,TGCGCCAGCAGCCCGACAGGGAGTATCACTGAAGCTTTCTTT,CASSPTGSITEAFF
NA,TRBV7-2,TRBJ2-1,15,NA,TGTGCCAACAGCTTAGTATGGGGGAGAAACAATGAGCAGTTCTTC,CANSLVWGRNNEQFF
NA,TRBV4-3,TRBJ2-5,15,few,TGCGCCAGCAGCCAAGATATTACAGACCAAGAGACCCAGTACTTC,CASSQDITDQETQYF
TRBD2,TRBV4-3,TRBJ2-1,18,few,TGCGCCAGCAGCCAAGAGGGAGCGGGGGGGCTTTGGTACAATGAGCAGTTCTTC,CASSQEGAGGLWYNEQFF
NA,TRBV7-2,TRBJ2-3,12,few,TGTGCCAGCAGCTTGGTCGGGGGTACGCAGTATTTT,CASSLVGGTQYF
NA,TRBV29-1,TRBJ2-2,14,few,TGCAGCGTTGAATCCAACGATAACACCGGGGAGCTGTTTTTT,CSVESNDNTGELFF
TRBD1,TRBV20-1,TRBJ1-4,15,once,TGCAGTGCCCAACCCCTTACAGGGGGCGCGGAAAAACTGTTTTTT,CSAQPLTGGAEKLFF
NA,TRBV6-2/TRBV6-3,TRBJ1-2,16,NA,TGTGCCAGCAGTTCCTCGTACAGGGAGCGACGGCGTGGCTACACCTTC,CASSSSYRERRRGYTF
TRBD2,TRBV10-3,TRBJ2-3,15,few,TGTGCCATCAGTGAGTCCGGGGGGGCGCTGGATACGCAGTATTTT,CAISESGGALDTQYF